Following are 13 T cell receptor beta chains from one sample sequenced in a study of T cell changes during pregnancy in multiple sclerosis. Some clones are missing from TCRdb's copy, which holds only in-frame ones; the method was immunoSEQ multiplex PCR. The top ten hold 20% of the sample, which has about 20,000 clones, less than 90% seen once. The material was CD8+ T cells from peripheral blood mononuclear cells, obtained after pregnancy. These TCRs come from a female donor in good health, enrolled as a control in a pregnancy study.

This clone was seen just once. This chain connects TRBV21-1 to TRBJ1-1. TRBV21-1 is a documented pseudogene. There are 15 residues in the CDR3. In nucleotides, the CDR3 is TGTGCCAGCAGCCTGGAGGGACCCGGACACACTGAAGCTTTCTTT. Its translation: CASSLEGPGHTEAFF.

V usage is TRBV4-2 and J usage is TRBJ2-2; TRBD1 might be the D (7 bases). The V gene lost 0 bases and the J gene lost 4 bases, with 12 bases spanning the gap. The CDR3 length is 16 residues. Germline CDR1 LGHNA, CDR2 YNFKEQ. CDR3 loop: CASSQEGGQTTGELFF. For the CDR3, the DNA is TGTGCCAGCAGCCAAGAGGGGGGACAGACCACCGGGGAGCTGTTTTTT.

The V and J genes are TRBV10-1 and TRBJ2-3, with 9 bases aligning to TRBD2. Germline V gene data show CDR1 as WNHNN and CDR2 as SYGVQD (reference sequence). J lost 5 bases, V lost 2 bases, and 5 bases had no gene match. The CDR3 is 15 residues long. DNA of the CDR3: TGCGCCAGCAGTGAGGCCCAGCGGGGGGTAGATACGCAGTATTTT. It is translated as CASSEAQRGVDTQYF.

This rearrangement joins TRBV7-8 to TRBJ2-5, with a possible D match to TRBD2 (6 bases). Looked up from germline, CDR1 is SGHVS and CDR2 is FQNEAQ. CDR3 length equals 14 residues. V was shortened by 5 bases and J by 1 base, with 11 bases between the two germline ends. CDR3 nucleotides: TGTGCCAGCAGCCCGGGGGAGTTCCAAGAGACCCAGTACTTC. Encoded protein: CASSPGEFQETQYF.

The rearrangement uses TRBV2 and TRBJ1-1; D might be TRBD1 (5 bases). Trimming stripped 8 bases from V and 10 bases from J, with 11 bases between. Germline V gives CDR1 SNHLY, CDR2 FYNNEI. The CDR3 loop spans 10 amino acids. CDR3 amino acids: CASLQGAAFF. The DNA for the CDR3 is TGTGCCAGCCTTCAGGGCGCAGCTTTCTTT.

The chain links TRBV13 to TRBJ1-1; tentative D call: TRBD1 (5 bases). Looked up from germline, CDR1 is PRHDT and CDR2 is FYEKMQ (reference sequence). The CDR3 is made up of 16 amino acids. The V gene lost 4 bases and the J gene lost 1 base, with 16 bases spanning the gap. The DNA of the CDR3 is TGTGCCAGCAGCTACCCCCGCCGGGGGGAGAACACTGAAGCTTTCTTT. Protein product: CASSYPRRGENTEAFF. The full variable domain, its missing parts supplied by reference TRBV13 and TRBJ1-1, is AAGVIQSPRHLIKEKRETATLKCYPIPRHDTVYWYQQGPGQDPQFLISFYEKMQSDKGSIPDRFSAQQFSDYHSELNMSSLELGDSALYFCASSYPRRGENTEAFFGQGTRLTVV.

The table lists this clone with a count of one. The rearrangement uses TRBV9 and TRBJ2-1; 10 nucleotides match TRBD1. This CDR3 spans 14 amino acids. Losses at the gene ends were 3 bases for V and 9 bases for J; bases not matched to a gene: 6. Germline V gives CDR1 SGDLS, CDR2 YYNGEE. The CDR3 DNA follows: TGTGCCAGCAGCGGCGCCGGGACAGGGGTTGAGCAGTTCTTC. As protein: CASSGAGTGVEQFF.

The chain joins TRBV7-9 to TRBJ2-1; 9 bases match TRBD1. Per germline, CDR1 SEHNR and CDR2 FQNEAQ (reference sequence). The V and J ends lost 5 bases and 7 bases, in that order; junction bases with no gene match: 9. The CDR3 runs 15 residues. For the CDR3, the DNA is TGTGCCAGCAGCCCCGGACAGGGGAATATGAATGAGCAGTTCTTC. Translating it yields CASSPGQGNMNEQFF.

The gene calls are TRBV11-2 and TRBJ1-2, with TRBD1 identical over 8 bases. The germline V gene has CDR1 SGHAT and CDR2 FQNNGV. Germline trimming cut 1 base from V and 6 bases from J; bases unmatched to any gene: 10. The CDR3 is 16 residues long. The CDR3 reads CASSLAPQGAGNGYTF. For the CDR3, the DNA is TGTGCCAGCAGCTTAGCACCGCAGGGGGCCGGGAATGGCTACACCTTC.

The chain couples TRBV19 to TRBJ1-1, with a weak D call TRBD1 (5 bases). V was shortened by 5 bases and J by 6 bases, with 10 bases between the two germline ends. The CDR3 extends over 12 amino acids. Germline CDR1 is LNHDA and CDR2 is SQIVND (reference sequence). CDR3 nucleotide sequence: TGTGCCAGTAGTGGTGGGGGGGCTGAAGCTTTCTTT. Translating gives CASSGGGAEAFF.

The chain has TRBV5-6 and TRBJ2-2, with 13 bases that match TRBD2. CDR3 size: 17 residues. V lost 2 bases and J lost 2; bases outside the gene matches: 3. The germline CDR1 and CDR2 sequences are SGHDT and YYEEEE. The CDR3 spells CASSFTSGGVNTGELFF. In DNA form, the CDR3 reads TGTGCCAGCAGCTTCACTAGCGGGGGGGTAAACACCGGGGAGCTGTTTTTT.

V gene TRBV12-2 combines with J gene TRBJ2-3; the tabulated D call, TRBD1, remains unverified against the DNA. TRBV12-2 is listed as a pseudogene. The CDR3 totals 14 residues. This chain's CDR3 is CASRLPGFTDTQYF. The CDR3 nucleotides read TGTGCAAGTCGCTTACCTGGCTTCACAGATACGCAGTATTTT.

The chain uses TRBV11-2 and TRBJ1-1; a possible D gene is TRBD1 (5 bases). CDR1 and CDR2 (germline): SGHAT, FQNNGV. V was shortened by 6 bases and J by 0 bases, with 8 bases between the two germline ends. This CDR3 has 13 residues. The CDR3 region has the DNA TGTGCCAGCAGTGGGGCTTTGAACACTGAAGCTTTCTTT. Its translation: CASSGALNTEAFF.